This TCR beta chain derives from a study of T cells in narcolepsy. General study points: Reportedly, autoreactive clonotypes were serially detected in patients' blood but not controls'. Same-patient CSF and blood CD4+ T cell clonotypes included HCRT-specific and TRIB2-specific autoreactive ones.

The table came from immunoSEQ multiplex PCR; TCRdb's copy has only in-frame clones and leaves some out. The sample yields some 30,000 clones, roughly 80% seen once. Comment on this clone: Its antigen is undetermined.

With 5 bases removed from V and 6 bases from J, the gap between germline ends came to 11 bases. The CDR3 length is 13 residues. CDR1 is SNHLY, CDR2 FYNNEI, per germline. The rearrangement uses TRBV2 and TRBJ1-5; D uncertain. This TCR came from a human donor with narcolepsy. Sequencing used CD45RA- memory CD4+ T cells from PBMCs. The CDR3 region is CASSTRLAQPQHF. The CDR3 DNA is TGTGCCAGCAGTACCAGGCTTGCTCAGCCCCAGCATTTT.